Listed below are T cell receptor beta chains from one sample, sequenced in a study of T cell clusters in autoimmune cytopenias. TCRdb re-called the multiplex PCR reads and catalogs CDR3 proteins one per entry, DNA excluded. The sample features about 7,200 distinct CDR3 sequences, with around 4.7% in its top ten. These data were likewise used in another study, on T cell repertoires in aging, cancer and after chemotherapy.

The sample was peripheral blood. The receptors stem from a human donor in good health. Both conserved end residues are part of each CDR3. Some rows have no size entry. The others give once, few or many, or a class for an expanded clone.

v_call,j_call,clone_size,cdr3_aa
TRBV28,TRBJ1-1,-,CASSSQGWYRYTEAFF
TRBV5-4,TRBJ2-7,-,CAIIQGPYEQYF
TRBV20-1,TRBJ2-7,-,CSAGGQGLGEQYF
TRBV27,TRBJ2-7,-,CASSSTSARGNEQYF
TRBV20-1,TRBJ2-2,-,CSARDWADTGELFF
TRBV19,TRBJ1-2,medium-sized,CASRDRDRGKSNYGYTF
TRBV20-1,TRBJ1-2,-,CSASPLETGYGYTF
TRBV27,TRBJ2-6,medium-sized,CASSLGLSGANVLTF
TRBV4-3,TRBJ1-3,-,CASSQERVSGNTIYF
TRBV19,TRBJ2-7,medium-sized,CASQRTSGGSYEQYF
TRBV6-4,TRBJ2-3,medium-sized,CASSVSGSTDTQYF
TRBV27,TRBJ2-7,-,CASKTGLPEGEQYF
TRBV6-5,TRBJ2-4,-,CASSYLASSYNEQYF
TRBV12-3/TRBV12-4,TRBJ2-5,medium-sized,CASSETRADETQYF
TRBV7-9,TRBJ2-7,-,CASSLKVRDEQYF
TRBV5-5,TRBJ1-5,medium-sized,CASSYGTGSVQPQHF
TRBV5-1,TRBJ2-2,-,CASRAANTGELFF